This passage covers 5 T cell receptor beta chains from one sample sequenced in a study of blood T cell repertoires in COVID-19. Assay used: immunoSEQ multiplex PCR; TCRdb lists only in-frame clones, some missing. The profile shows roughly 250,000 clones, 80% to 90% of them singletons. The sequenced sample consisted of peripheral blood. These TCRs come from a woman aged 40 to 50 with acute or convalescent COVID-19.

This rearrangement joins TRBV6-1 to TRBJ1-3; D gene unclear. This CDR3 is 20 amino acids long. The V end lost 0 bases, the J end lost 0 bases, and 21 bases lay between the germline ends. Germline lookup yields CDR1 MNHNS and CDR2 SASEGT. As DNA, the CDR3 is TGTGCCAGCAGTGAAGCAGTATGGGCAGCTCTCACCTACTCTGGAAACACCATATATTTT. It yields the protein CASSEAVWAALTYSGNTIYF.

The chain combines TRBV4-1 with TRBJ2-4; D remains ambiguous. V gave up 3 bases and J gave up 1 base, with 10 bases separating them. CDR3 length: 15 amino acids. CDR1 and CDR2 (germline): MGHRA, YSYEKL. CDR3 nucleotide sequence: TGCGCCAGCAGCCAGGTGCCCGGGGCCAAAAACATTCAGTACTTC. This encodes CASSQVPGAKNIQYF.

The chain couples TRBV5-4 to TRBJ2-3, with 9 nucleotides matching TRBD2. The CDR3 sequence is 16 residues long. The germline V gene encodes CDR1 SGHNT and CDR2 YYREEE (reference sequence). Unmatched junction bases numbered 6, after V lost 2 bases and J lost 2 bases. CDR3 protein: CASSFPAGGATDTQYF. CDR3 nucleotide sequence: TGTGCCAGCAGCTTTCCAGCGGGGGGAGCCACAGATACGCAGTATTTT.

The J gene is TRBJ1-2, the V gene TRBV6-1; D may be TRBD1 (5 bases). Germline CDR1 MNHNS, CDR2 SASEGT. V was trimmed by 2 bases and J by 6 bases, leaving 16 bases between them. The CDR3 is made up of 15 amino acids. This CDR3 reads CASSEQQSIGDGYTF. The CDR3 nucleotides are TGTGCCAGCAGTGAACAACAATCAATAGGGGATGGCTACACCTTC.

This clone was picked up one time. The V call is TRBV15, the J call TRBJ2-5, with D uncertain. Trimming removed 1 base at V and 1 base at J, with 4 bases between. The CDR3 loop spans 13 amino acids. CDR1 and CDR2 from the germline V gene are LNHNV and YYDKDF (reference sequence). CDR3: CATSRVLQETQYF. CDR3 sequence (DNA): TGTGCCACCAGCAGAGTCCTCCAAGAGACCCAGTACTTC.